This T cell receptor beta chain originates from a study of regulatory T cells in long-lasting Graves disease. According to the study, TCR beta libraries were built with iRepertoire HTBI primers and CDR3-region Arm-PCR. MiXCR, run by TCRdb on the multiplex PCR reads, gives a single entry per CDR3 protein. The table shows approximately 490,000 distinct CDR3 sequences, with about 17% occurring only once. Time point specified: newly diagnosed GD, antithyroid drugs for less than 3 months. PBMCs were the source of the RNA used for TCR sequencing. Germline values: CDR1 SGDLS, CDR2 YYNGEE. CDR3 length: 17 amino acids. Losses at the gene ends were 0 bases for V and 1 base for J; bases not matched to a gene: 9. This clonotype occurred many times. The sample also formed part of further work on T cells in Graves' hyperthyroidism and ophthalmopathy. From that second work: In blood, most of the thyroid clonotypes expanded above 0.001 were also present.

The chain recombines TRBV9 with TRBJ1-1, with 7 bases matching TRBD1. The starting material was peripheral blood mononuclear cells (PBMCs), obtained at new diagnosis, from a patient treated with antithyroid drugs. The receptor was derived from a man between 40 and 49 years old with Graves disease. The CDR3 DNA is TGTGCCAGCAGCGTAGGAGGGGGCCTCCTTTCGAACACTGAAGCTTTCTTT. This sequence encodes CASSVGGGLLSNTEAFF. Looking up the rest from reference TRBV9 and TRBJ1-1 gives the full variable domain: DSGVTQTPKHLITATGQRVTLRCSPRSGDLSVYWYQQSLDQGLQFLIQYYNGEERAKGNILERFSAQQFPDLHSELNLSSLELGDSALYFCASSVGGGLLSNTEAFFGQGTRLTVV.